This T cell receptor (beta chain) was captured in a study of T cell repertoires in cytomegalovirus infection. For the study at large: Epitope selection comprised recently identified HLA-C-restricted CMV epitopes and well-studied HLA-B-restricted CMV epitopes. Indications of both CMV infection and matching HLA type were provided by public TCR beta signatures. Overall study results and limits: Using cumulative public TCR beta family frequency, the authors identified those who carried CMV together with the relevant HLA.

As concerns this clonotype: Its antigen remains unidentified.

Looked up from germline, CDR1 is MGHDK and CDR2 is SYGVNS. With 4 bases clipped from V and 2 bases from J, the junction kept 4 bases outside the gene matches. The CDR3 contains 15 residues. Via MiXCR, TCRdb re-called the reads, giving one row per CDR3 protein. The repertoire holds roughly 220,000 distinct CDR3 sequences, with roughly 34% as singletons. This clonotype was sampled from a human donor in good health (CMV status not recorded). Some clones in this sample may be carry-over from other donors' samples. The chain couples TRBV25-1 to TRBJ2-3; TRBD1 matches 9 bases. Source: CD8+ T cells from cultured PBMCs, taken from culture after CMV antigen stimulation. The DNA for the CDR3 is TGTGCCAGCAGTGGACAGGGGGGGCACACAGATACGCAGTATTTT. Encoded protein: CASSGQGGHTDTQYF. The full variable domain, in which reference TRBV25-1 and TRBJ2-3 provide the parts outside the CDR3, is EADIYQTPRYLVIGTGKKITLECSQTMGHDKMYWYQQDPGMELHLIHYSYGVNSTEKGDLSSESTVSRIRTEHFPLTLESARPSHTSQYLCASSGQGGHTDTQYFGPGTRLTVL.